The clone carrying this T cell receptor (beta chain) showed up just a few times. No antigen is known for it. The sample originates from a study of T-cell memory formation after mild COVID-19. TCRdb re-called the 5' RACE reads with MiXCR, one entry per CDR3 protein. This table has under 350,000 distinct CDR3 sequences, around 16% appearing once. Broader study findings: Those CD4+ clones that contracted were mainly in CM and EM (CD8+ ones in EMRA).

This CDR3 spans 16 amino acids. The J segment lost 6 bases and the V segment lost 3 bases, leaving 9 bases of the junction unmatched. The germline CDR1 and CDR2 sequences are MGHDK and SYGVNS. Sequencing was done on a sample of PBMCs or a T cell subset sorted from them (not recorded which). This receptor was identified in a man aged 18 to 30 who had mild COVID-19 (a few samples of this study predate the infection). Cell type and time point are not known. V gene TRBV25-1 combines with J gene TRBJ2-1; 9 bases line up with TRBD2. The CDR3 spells CASSESLAGHPNEQFF. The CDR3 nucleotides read TGTGCCAGCAGTGAGAGTCTAGCGGGGCACCCCAATGAGCAGTTCTTC.